The 15 T cell receptor beta chains in this list originate from one sample, sequenced in a study of shared clonotypes between healthy human individuals. Profiling relied on immunoSEQ multiplex PCR, and the TCRdb table lists in-frame clones only, not all of them. The sample lists 85,000 to 100,000 clones, 67% occurring once. Sequenced input: memory CD8+ T cells sorted from blood. This sample's subset: CD45RO+ cells pooled with CCR7-negative TemRA cells. Every receptor here comes from a man younger than 45 in good health.

The chain links TRBV7-9 to TRBJ2-1; TRBD2 matches at 14 bases. CDR1 and CDR2 (germline): SEHNR, FQNEAQ (reference sequence). The CDR3 is 15 residues long. Trimming removed 5 bases from V and 6 bases from J; junction bases left unmatched: 3. The CDR3 coding sequence is TGTGCCAGCAGCCGGACTAGCGGGAGGAGCAATGAGCAGTTCTTC. Amino acid sequence: CASSRTSGRSNEQFF.

Only a few counts were recorded for this clone. The V call is TRBV13, the J call TRBJ2-1; TRBD2 matches at 8 bases. Trimming took 5 bases from V and 0 from J; bases not matched to a gene: 6. The V gene's germline CDR1 is PRHDT and CDR2 FYEKMQ (reference sequence). The CDR3 runs 16 residues. This chain's CDR3 is CASSHISGSSYNEQFF. CDR3 DNA sequence: TGTGCCAGCAGCCATATAAGCGGGAGCTCCTACAATGAGCAGTTCTTC.

This sequence joins TRBV5-4 and TRBJ2-7; 7 nucleotides align to TRBD1. V shed 4 bases and J 2 bases; nucleotides not matched to a gene: 6. CDR3 length equals 14 residues. Germline CDR1 SGHNT, CDR2 YYREEE (reference sequence). CDR3 DNA sequence: TGTGCCAGCAGCAGACCGGGACAGCCCTACGAGCAGTACTTC. Translation: CASSRPGQPYEQYF.

This clone showed up just once. The chain has TRBV9 and TRBJ2-1, with 8 bases identical to TRBD1. V was pared by 0 bases and J by 6 bases, with 8 bases of the junction left unmatched. In germline, CDR1 is SGDLS, CDR2 YYNGEE. The CDR3 extends over 16 amino acids. The CDR3 loop reads CASSVGLDRVGNEQFF. In DNA, the CDR3 is TGTGCCAGCAGCGTAGGTCTGGACAGGGTGGGCAATGAGCAGTTCTTC. The whole variable domain, filled in from reference TRBV9 and TRBJ2-1, reads DSGVTQTPKHLITATGQRVTLRCSPRSGDLSVYWYQQSLDQGLQFLIQYYNGEERAKGNILERFSAQQFPDLHSELNLSSLELGDSALYFCASSVGLDRVGNEQFFGPGTRLTVL.

This CDR3 is CASSLDPGLQYNEQFF. CDR3 nucleotides: TGCGCCAGCAGCTTGGATCCGGGACTACAGTACAATGAGCAGTTCTTC. The rearrangement joins TRBV5-1 to TRBJ2-1; TRBD2 matches 7 bases. The CDR3 runs to 16 residues. The germline V gene encodes CDR1 SGHRS and CDR2 YFSETQ. V was pared by 0 bases and J by 4 bases, with 7 bases of the junction left unmatched.

The gene calls are TRBV4-3 and TRBJ2-1, with D perhaps TRBD1 (6 bases). Germline CDR1 LGHNA, CDR2 YSLEER. The V gene lost 1 base and the J gene lost 0 bases, with 7 bases spanning the gap. CDR3 length: 15 residues. The CDR3 DNA reads as TGCGCCAGCAGCCAAGTGGACAGCTCCTACAATGAGCAGTTCTTC. This sequence encodes CASSQVDSSYNEQFF.

This clone was seen many times. This chain connects TRBV6-4 to TRBJ1-2; the D is unclear. CDR3 length: 13 residues. From germline, CDR1 is MRHNA and CDR2 SNTAGT. V was clipped by 2 bases and J by 2 bases, with 6 bases between them. The CDR3, as DNA: TGTGCCAGCAGTGACGGGGAGAACTATGGCTACACCTTC. Protein sequence: CASSDGENYGYTF.

This rearrangement joins TRBV27 to TRBJ2-7, with 8 bases aligning to TRBD2. The CDR3 length is 15 residues. CDR1 and CDR2 (germline): MNHEY, SMNVEV (reference sequence). The ends lost 7 bases at V and 0 bases at J; junction bases unmatched: 8. This CDR3 reads CASKASGFISYEQYF. DNA of the CDR3: TGTGCCAGCAAAGCTAGCGGGTTCATCTCCTACGAGCAGTACTTC.

On this clone itself: The same CDR3 also results from other DNA sequences found in this sample. The rearrangement joins TRBV28 to TRBJ2-7; no firm D call. CDR3 size: 12 residues. V gave up 6 bases and J gave up 3 bases, with 9 bases separating them. Germline V CDR1 and CDR2: MDHEN, SYDVKM. The CDR3 reads CASSPLSYEQYF. CDR3 DNA sequence: TGTGCCAGCAGCCCTTTGAGCTACGAGCAGTACTTC.

The chain links TRBV7-9 to TRBJ2-7; D not resolved. Trimming took 4 bases from V and 5 from J, leaving 15 bases between them. Germline CDR1 is SEHNR and CDR2 is FQNEAQ (reference sequence). The CDR3 sequence is 14 residues long. Here the CDR3 DNA reads TGTGCCAGCAGCTATACGGGTAGAGATAACGAGCAGTACTTC. It is translated as CASSYTGRDNEQYF.

J is TRBJ1-2 and V is TRBV19; D not certain. Per the germline V gene, CDR1 is LNHDA and CDR2 is SQIVND (reference sequence). The CDR3 consists of 13 residues. V was shortened by 7 bases and J by 1 base, with 10 bases between the two germline ends. Here the CDR3 reads CASTLNLNYGYTF. CDR3 nucleotides: TGTGCCAGTACCTTAAACCTTAACTATGGCTACACCTTC.

This clone was seen a few times. Within the sample, other DNA sequences also encode this same CDR3. This chain joins TRBV28 and TRBJ2-7, with D possibly being TRBD1 or TRBD2 (5 bases each). The CDR3 has 13 residues. The V end was cut by 4 bases, the J end by 3 bases, with 10 bases between. Germline CDR1 reads MDHEN; CDR2 reads SYDVKM. CDR3 in DNA: TGTGCCAGCAGTTCAGGGACCGACTACGAGCAGTACTTC. Its protein is CASSSGTDYEQYF.

This chain connects TRBV4-2 to TRBJ2-1; TRBD1 matches at 10 bases. Germline lookup yields CDR1 LGHNA and CDR2 YNFKEQ. After removal of 5 bases from V and 15 bases from J, the junction contained 16 bases not matched to a gene. This CDR3 is built from 15 residues. The CDR3 protein is CASSGTGELDLDPFF. DNA of the CDR3: TGTGCCAGCAGCGGGACAGGGGAGTTGGACCTAGATCCGTTCTTC.

This chain links TRBV5-4 with TRBJ2-7; D uncertain. This CDR3 has 13 amino acids. Per germline, CDR1 SGHNT and CDR2 YYREEE (reference sequence). V lost 5 bases and J 1 base, leaving 10 bases between the germline ends. The CDR3 DNA reads TGTGCCAGCAGGGCGGCTCATTCCTACGAGCAGTACTTC. This codes for CASRAAHSYEQYF.

In nucleotides, the CDR3 is TGTGCCAGCAGTGAATCCTCCCGCGAGCAGTACTTC. Amino acids: CASSESSREQYF. This rearrangement joins TRBV6-1 to TRBJ2-7; D unclear. The V end lost 2 bases, the J end lost 6 bases, and 8 bases lay between the germline ends. This CDR3 has 12 amino acids. CDR1 is MNHNS and CDR2 is SASEGT in the germline V gene.